Each of the 14 T cell receptor beta chains below was sequenced from the same sample in a study of Ad26.COV2.S vaccination and SARS-CoV-2 variants. Method: immunoSEQ multiplex PCR; TCRdb's copy keeps in-frame clones and lacks some. The table records about 330,000 clones, 85% to 90% of them present only once. Described treatment: some 19 received Ad26.COV2.S at low or high dose, single or two shots; about five received placebo; per-sample allocation not given. Samples were taken on day 63 after the first vaccine or placebo injection. Sequences were derived from peripheral blood, sampled in a trial of Ad26.COV2.S vaccine versus placebo. The receptors were gathered from a person aged 18-60 years who received the Ad26.COV2.S COVID-19 vaccine or a placebo.

The rearrangement uses TRBV9 and TRBJ2-3; no clear D. The germline CDR1 and CDR2 sequences are SGDLS and YYNGEE. The V and J ends lost 2 bases and 3 bases respectively, with 4 bases between them. The CDR3 has 12 residues. Here the CDR3 DNA reads TGTGCCAGCAGCGTTGCTACAGATACGCAGTATTTT. Its translation: CASSVATDTQYF.

The chain carries TRBV6-2 or TRBV6-3 and TRBJ1-6; D unresolved. This CDR3 spans 12 amino acids. V lost 6 bases to trimming and J lost 8 bases, with 8 bases between them. The V gene's germline CDR1 is MNHEY and CDR2 SVGEGT. CDR3 nucleotides: TGTGCCAGCAGCTTCCGATATTCACCCCTCCACTTT. Residues: CASSFRYSPLHF.

The chain links TRBV6-4 to TRBJ2-5; unclear D gene. Germline V gives CDR1 MRHNA, CDR2 SNTAGT. The V end was cut by 2 bases, the J end by 7 bases, with 11 bases between. The CDR3 spans 13 residues. The DNA for the CDR3 is TGTGCCAGCAGTGACGGACCCAGTGGGACCCAGTACTTC. It translates to CASSDGPSGTQYF.

The rearrangement joins TRBV7-9 to TRBJ2-1, with TRBD2 identical over 8 bases. This CDR3 contains 15 residues. The ends lost 3 bases at V and 4 bases at J; junction bases unmatched: 5. The germline V gene has CDR1 SEHNR and CDR2 FQNEAQ (reference sequence). The CDR3 sequence is CASSFPAGVYNEQFF. DNA of the CDR3: TGTGCCAGCAGCTTTCCAGCGGGAGTTTACAATGAGCAGTTCTTC.

The chain carries TRBV6-2 or TRBV6-3 and TRBJ1-3; 7 bases match TRBD1. V shed 5 bases and J 4 bases; nucleotides not matched to a gene: 5. There are 14 residues in the CDR3. Germline V lookup: CDR1 MNHEY, CDR2 SVGEGT. The CDR3: CASSRQGTGNTIYF. In nucleotides, the CDR3 is TGTGCCAGCAGTCGACAGGGAACGGGAAACACCATATATTTT.

The rearrangement uses TRBV7-2 and TRBJ2-5; no definite D call. The CDR3 consists of 13 residues. V was clipped by 3 bases and J by 2 bases, with 7 bases between them. Germline values: CDR1 SGHTA, CDR2 FQGNSA. CDR3 amino acids: CASSFQFQETQYF. The CDR3 DNA reads as TGTGCCAGCAGCTTCCAGTTTCAAGAGACCCAGTACTTC.

The rearrangement uses TRBV19 and TRBJ2-3, with D uncertain. This CDR3 region has 14 residues. Trimming took 7 bases from V and 5 from J, leaving 16 bases between them. CDR1 is LNHDA, CDR2 SQIVND, per germline (reference sequence). The chain's CDR3 is CASTIGPAVDTQYF. In nucleotides, the CDR3 is TGTGCCAGTACCATAGGACCGGCGGTAGATACGCAGTATTTT.

This rearrangement joins TRBV19 to TRBJ1-2; D is unclear. CDR3 length equals 16 residues. Germline assignment: CDR1 LNHDA and CDR2 SQIVND (reference sequence). V gave up 4 bases and J gave up 0 bases, with 15 bases separating them. CDR3 nucleotide sequence: TGTGCCAGTAGTACCGAACGGGTTTTAGCTAACTATGGCTACACCTTC. It translates to CASSTERVLANYGYTF.

The chain is built from TRBV28 and TRBJ2-5; 12 bases agree with TRBD2. The V gene's germline CDR1 is MDHEN and CDR2 SYDVKM. The CDR3 sequence is 16 residues long. V lost 4 bases to trimming and J lost 4 bases; unmatched junction nucleotides: 7. CDR3 sequence reads: CASSSHPGLAGETQYF. Here the CDR3 DNA reads TGTGCCAGCAGTTCCCACCCGGGACTAGCGGGAGAGACCCAGTACTTC.

The CDR3 spells CASRRDREQPQHF. CDR3 sequence (DNA): TGTGCCAGCCGCCGGGACAGGGAACAGCCCCAGCATTTT. The genes are TRBV2 and TRBJ1-5; 9 bases fit TRBD1. CDR1 SNHLY and CDR2 FYNNEI come from the germline V gene. The CDR3 consists of 13 residues. V was clipped by 8 bases and J by 7 bases; unmatched bases: 6.

The CDR3 nucleotides are TGTGCCAGCAGCCGACCTAGCGGGAGGTCCTCCTCCTACAATGAGCAGTTCTTC. This encodes CASSRPSGRSSSYNEQFF. The rearrangement joins TRBV3-1 (or the pseudogene TRBV3-2) to TRBJ2-1; 11 positions agree with TRBD2. The CDR3 has 18 residues. Per the germline V gene, CDR1 is LGHDT and CDR2 is YNNKEL (reference sequence). With V trimmed by 4 bases and J by 0 bases, 8 bases remained unmatched.

The chain has TRBV2 and TRBJ2-5; TRBD2 matches at 7 bases. Germline V gene data show CDR1 as SNHLY and CDR2 as FYNNEI. V was clipped by 2 bases and J by 2 bases; unmatched bases: 2. The CDR3 is 14 residues long. The CDR3 region is CASSENGGQETQYF. In nucleotides, the CDR3 is TGTGCCAGCAGTGAAAACGGGGGGCAAGAGACCCAGTACTTC.

This clone was detected a few times. The CDR3 loop is CASSLGQDFYGYTF. The CDR3 region has the DNA TGTGCCAGCAGCTTGGGACAGGATTTCTATGGCTACACCTTC. The J gene is TRBJ1-2, the V gene TRBV7-9; 8 bases align to TRBD1. There are 14 residues in the CDR3. CDR1 and CDR2 (germline): SEHNR, FQNEAQ (reference sequence). V shed 3 bases and J 4 bases; nucleotides not matched to a gene: 4. The variable domain in full, completed from reference TRBV7-9 and TRBJ1-2, reads DTGVSQNPRHKITKRGQNVTFRCDPISEHNRLYWYRQTLGQGPEFLTYFQNEAQLEKSRLLSDRFSAERPKGSFSTLEIQRTEQGDSAMYLCASSLGQDFYGYTFGSGTRLTVV.

This chain links TRBV6-2 or TRBV6-3 with TRBJ2-1; D possibly uses TRBD1 or TRBD2 (5 bases each). V dropped 5 bases and J dropped 3 bases, with 14 bases sitting between them. CDR3 length equals 15 residues. CDR1 and CDR2 (germline): MNHEY, SVGEGT. The CDR3, as DNA: TGTGCCAGCAGTCCCTTTAGGGGAGACTACAATGAGCAGTTCTTC. Translating gives CASSPFRGDYNEQFF.